This T cell receptor (beta chain) was recovered during a study of Ad26.COV2.S vaccination and SARS-CoV-2 variants. Overall study context: Enrollment placed the donor in the COV1001 Ad26.COV2.S trial arm.

Comment on this clone: Its antigen is still unknown.

Libraries were prepared by immunoSEQ multiplex PCR; TCRdb keeps only in-frame clonotypes and omits some of them. This table has around 340,000 clones, 86% appearing once. The CDR3 has 14 residues. Between the trimmed V and J ends, which lost 8 bases and 0 bases, there was a span of 8 bases. The germline V gene encodes CDR1 MRHNA and CDR2 SNTAGT. Findings of the study overall: Measurement of non-spike TCR breadth gave similar results in vaccine and placebo recipients.

As to treatment: around 19 received Ad26.COV2.S at low or high dose, single or two shots; several received placebo; per-sample allocation not given. On day 63 after the first injection, vaccine and placebo recipients gave samples. The TCR sequence derives from a person aged 18 to 59 who received the Ad26.COV2.S COVID-19 vaccine or a placebo. This chain links TRBV6-4 with TRBJ2-6, with D unclear. The sequenced sample was peripheral blood, obtained in a trial of Ad26.COV2.S vaccine versus placebo. CDR3 DNA sequence: TGTGCCAGCGCCCGAATCTCTGGGGCCAACGTCCTGACTTTC. Its translation: CASARISGANVLTF.